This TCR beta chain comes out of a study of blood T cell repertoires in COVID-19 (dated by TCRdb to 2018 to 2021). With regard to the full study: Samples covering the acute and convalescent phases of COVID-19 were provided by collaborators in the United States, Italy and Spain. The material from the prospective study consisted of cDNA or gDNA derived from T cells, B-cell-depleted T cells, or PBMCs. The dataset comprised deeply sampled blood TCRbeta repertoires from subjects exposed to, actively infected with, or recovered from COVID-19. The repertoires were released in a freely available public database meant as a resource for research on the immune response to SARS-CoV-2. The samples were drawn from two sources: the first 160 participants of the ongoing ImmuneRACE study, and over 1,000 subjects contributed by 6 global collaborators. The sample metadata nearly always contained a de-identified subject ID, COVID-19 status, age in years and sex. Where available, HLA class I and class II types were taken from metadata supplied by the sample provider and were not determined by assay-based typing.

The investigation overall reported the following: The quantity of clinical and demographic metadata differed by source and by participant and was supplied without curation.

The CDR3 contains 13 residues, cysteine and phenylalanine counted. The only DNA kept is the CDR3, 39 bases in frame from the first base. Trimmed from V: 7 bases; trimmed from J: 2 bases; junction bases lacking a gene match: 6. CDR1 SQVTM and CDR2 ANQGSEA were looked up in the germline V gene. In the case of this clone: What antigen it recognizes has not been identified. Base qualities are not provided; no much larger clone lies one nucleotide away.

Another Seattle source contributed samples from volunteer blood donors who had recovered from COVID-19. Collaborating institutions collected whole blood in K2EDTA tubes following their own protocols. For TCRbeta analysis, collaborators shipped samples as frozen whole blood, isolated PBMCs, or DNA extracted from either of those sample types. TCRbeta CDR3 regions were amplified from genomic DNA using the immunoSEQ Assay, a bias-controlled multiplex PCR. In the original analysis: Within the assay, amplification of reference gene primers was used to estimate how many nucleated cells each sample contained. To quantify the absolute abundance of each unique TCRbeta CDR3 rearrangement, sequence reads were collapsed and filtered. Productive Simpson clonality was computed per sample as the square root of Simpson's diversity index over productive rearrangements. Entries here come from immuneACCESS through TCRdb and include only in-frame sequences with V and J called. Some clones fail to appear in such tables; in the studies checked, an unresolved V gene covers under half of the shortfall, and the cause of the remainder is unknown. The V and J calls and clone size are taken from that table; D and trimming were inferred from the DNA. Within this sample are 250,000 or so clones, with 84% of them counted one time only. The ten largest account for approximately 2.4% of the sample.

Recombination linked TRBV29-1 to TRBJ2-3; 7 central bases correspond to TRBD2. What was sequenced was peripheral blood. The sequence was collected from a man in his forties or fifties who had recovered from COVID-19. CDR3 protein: CSAPGGTTDTQYF. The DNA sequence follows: TGCAGCGCTCCGGGGGGTACCACAGATACGCAGTATTTT.